This T cell receptor (beta chain) comes out of a study of somatic mutations in cytotoxic T cells in rheumatoid arthritis. Overall study: Right after diagnosis, and before any treatment had started, patient peripheral blood (under 34 ml EDTA) was drawn. Selected populations of V beta antibody-stained T cells underwent flow sorting at nearly 100% purity; these encompassed V beta1+ cells subjected to TCRB sequencing.

This clone was seen only once. Sequencing was performed with immunoSEQ multiplex PCR; in TCRdb, only in-frame clones are kept and a portion is missing. Of approximately 19,000 clones in the sample, about 81% were seen once. J gave up 0 bases and V 4 bases, and 9 bases lay outside the gene matches. From germline, CDR1 is SGHTA and CDR2 FQGTGA. The length of the CDR3 is 19 residues. The rearrangement joins TRBV7-3 to TRBJ2-1; 13 positions agree with TRBD2. The receptor was derived from an adult with rheumatoid arthritis. The sequencing sample was made of CD8+ T cells sorted from blood. This CDR3 is CASSSAGTSGMGSYNEQFF. The CDR3 DNA reads as TGTGCCAGCAGCTCCGCGGGGACTAGCGGGATGGGCTCCTACAATGAGCAGTTCTTC.